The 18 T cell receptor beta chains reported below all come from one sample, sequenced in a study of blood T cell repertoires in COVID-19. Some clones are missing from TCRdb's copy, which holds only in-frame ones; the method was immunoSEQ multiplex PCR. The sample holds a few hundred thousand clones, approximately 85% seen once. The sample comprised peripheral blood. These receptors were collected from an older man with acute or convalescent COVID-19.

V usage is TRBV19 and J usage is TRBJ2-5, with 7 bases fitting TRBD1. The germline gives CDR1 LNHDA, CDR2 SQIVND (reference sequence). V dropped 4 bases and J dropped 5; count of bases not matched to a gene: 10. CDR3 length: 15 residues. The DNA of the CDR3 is TGTGCCAGTAGTAGCTACAGGGGCTTCGGGGAGACCCAGTACTTC. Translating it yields CASSSYRGFGETQYF.

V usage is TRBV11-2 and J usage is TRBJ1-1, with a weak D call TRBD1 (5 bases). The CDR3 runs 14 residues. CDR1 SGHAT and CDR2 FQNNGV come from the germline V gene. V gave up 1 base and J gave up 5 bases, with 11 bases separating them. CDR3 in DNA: TGTGCCAGCAGCTTAGTAGCGGGGGGGACTGAAGCTTTCTTT. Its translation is CASSLVAGGTEAFF.

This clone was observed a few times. In DNA, the CDR3 is TGTGCCAGCAGTTGGCAGGGGGTTGGAAATTCACCCCTCCACTTT. It is translated as CASSWQGVGNSPLHF. The chain joins TRBV6-6 to TRBJ1-6; TRBD1 matches at 7 bases. CDR3 length equals 15 residues. Germline CDR1 reads MNHNY; CDR2 reads SVGAGI (reference sequence). The junction had 7 bases not matched to a gene; V was cut back by 4 bases and J by 7 bases.

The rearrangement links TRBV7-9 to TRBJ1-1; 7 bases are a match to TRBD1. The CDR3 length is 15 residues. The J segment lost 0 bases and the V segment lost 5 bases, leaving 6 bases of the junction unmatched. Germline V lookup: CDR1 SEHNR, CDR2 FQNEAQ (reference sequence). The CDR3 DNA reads TGTGCCAGCAGCCCAGGGGGGCTTCTGAACACTGAAGCTTTCTTT. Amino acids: CASSPGGLLNTEAFF.

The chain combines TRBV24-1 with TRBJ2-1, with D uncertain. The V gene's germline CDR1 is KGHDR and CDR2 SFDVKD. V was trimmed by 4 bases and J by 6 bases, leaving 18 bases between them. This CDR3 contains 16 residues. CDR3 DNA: TGTGCCACCAGTGACCCCTCTGGGCCCTTACGCAATGAGCAGTTCTTC. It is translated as CATSDPSGPLRNEQFF.

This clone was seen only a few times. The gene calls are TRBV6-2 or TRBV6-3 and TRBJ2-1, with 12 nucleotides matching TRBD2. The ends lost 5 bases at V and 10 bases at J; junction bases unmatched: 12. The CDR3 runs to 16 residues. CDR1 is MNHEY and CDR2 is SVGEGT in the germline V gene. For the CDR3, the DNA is TGTGCCAGCAGTCGCCCCGTGCGACTAGCGGGGGAGGAGCAGTTCTTC. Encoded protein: CASSRPVRLAGEEQFF.

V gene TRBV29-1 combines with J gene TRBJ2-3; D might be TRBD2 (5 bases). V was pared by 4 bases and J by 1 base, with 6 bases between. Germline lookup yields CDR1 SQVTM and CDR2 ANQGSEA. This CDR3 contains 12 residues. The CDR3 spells CSVARGTDTQYF. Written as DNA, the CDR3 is TGCAGCGTTGCGCGGGGCACAGATACGCAGTATTTT.

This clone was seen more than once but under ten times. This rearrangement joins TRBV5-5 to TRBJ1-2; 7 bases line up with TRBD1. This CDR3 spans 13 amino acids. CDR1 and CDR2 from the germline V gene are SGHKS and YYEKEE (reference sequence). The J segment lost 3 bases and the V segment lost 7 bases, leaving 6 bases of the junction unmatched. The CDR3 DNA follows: TGTGCCAGCGGTAGGGGGCGAGACTATGGCTACACCTTC. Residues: CASGRGRDYGYTF.

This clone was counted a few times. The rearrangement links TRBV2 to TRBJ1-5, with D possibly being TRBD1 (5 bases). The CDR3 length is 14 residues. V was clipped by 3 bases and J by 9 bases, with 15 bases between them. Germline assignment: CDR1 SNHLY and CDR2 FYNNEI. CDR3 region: CASSEEGVAGPQHF. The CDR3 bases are TGTGCCAGCAGTGAGGAAGGGGTGGCCGGGCCCCAGCATTTT.

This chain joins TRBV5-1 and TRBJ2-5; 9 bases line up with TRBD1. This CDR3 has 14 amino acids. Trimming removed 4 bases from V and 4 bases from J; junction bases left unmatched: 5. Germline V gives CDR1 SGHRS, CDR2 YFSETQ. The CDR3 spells CASSRGTGRETQYF. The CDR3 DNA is TGCGCCAGCAGCCGAGGGACAGGGAGAGAGACCCAGTACTTC.

CDR3 DNA: TGTGCCAGCAGCTTAAGGCAGTCGGGAGAAGCTTTCTTT. Its translation is CASSLRQSGEAFF. V gene TRBV7-9 combines with J gene TRBJ1-1, with D uncertain. The germline V gene encodes CDR1 SEHNR and CDR2 FQNEAQ (reference sequence). The CDR3 spans 13 residues. The V end lost 2 bases, the J end lost 8 bases, and 12 bases lay between the germline ends.

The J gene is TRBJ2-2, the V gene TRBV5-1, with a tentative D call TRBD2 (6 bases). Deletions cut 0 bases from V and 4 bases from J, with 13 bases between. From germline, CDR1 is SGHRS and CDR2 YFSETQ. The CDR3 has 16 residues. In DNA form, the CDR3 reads TGCGCCAGCAGCTTGGAAGGCGGGGCACGCACCGGGGAGCTGTTTTTT. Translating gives CASSLEGGARTGELFF.

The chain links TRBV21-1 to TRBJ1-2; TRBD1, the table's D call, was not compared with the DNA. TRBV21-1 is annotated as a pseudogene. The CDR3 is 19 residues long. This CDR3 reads CASSKKDGLEGQGFTGYTF. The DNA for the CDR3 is TGTGCCAGCAGCAAAAAGGACGGGCTAGAGGGACAGGGTTTCACTGGCTACACCTTC.

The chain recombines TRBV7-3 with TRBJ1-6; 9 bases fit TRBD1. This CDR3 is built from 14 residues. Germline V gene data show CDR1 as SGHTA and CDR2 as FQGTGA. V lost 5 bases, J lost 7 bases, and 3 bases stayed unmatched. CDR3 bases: TGTGCCAGCAGCCAGGGACAGGGAAATTCACCCCTCCACTTT. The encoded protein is CASSQGQGNSPLHF.

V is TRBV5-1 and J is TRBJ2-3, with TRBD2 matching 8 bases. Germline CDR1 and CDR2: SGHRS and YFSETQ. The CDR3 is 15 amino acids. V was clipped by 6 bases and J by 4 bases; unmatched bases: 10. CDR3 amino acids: CASKQGLGRPDTQYF. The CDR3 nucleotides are TGCGCCAGCAAGCAGGGACTAGGGCGTCCAGATACGCAGTATTTT.

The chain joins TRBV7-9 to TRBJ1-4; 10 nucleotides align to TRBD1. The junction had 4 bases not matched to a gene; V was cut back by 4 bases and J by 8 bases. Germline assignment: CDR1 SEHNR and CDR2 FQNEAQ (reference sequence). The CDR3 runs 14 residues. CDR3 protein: CASSSGTGDEKLFF. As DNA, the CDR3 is TGTGCCAGCAGCTCCGGGACAGGGGACGAAAAACTGTTTTTT.

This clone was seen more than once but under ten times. The CDR3 region is CASSSTLNQPQHF. The CDR3 nucleotides read TGTGCCAGCAGTTCGACACTGAATCAGCCCCAGCATTTT. V usage is TRBV12-3 or TRBV12-4 and J usage is TRBJ1-5, with D hard to call. Trimming stripped 4 bases from V and 4 bases from J, with 8 bases between. The CDR3 is 13 amino acids.

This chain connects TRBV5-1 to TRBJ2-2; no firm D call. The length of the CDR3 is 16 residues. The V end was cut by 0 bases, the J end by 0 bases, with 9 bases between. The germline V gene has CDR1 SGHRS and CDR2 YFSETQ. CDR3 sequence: CASSLDSISNTGELFF. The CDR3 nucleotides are TGCGCCAGCAGCTTGGACAGCATTTCGAACACCGGGGAGCTGTTTTTT.